This record covers a single T cell receptor (beta chain). No antigen is known for it. The germline CDR1 and CDR2 sequences are MNHEY and SVGEGT. Trimming cost V 2 bases and J 0 bases, with 19 bases left between them. The CDR3 is 18 amino acids. The data were taken from a study of glioma-infiltrating T cells. Study conclusions and caveats: Tissue and blood shared very few CDR3 sequences. Gliomas, especially low-grade, showed above-expected tissue-blood divergence; non-neoplastic patients showed below.

Using RNA template, CDR3s of TCR alpha and beta were amplified with iRepertoire arm-PCR. Tissue mRNA or PBMC total RNA, 100-400 ng, went into one-step reverse transcription and amplification. Via MiXCR, TCRdb re-called the multiplex PCR reads, giving one row per CDR3 protein. The repertoire has around 99,000 distinct CDR3 sequences, 20% to 25% of them found once; the top ten carry around 30%. This receptor was identified in a human donor with low-grade glioma or glioblastoma, undergoing nonglioma brain surgery, or in good health (not recorded which). Sequenced sample: glioma tissue, nonneoplastic brain tissue, or PBMCs (not recorded which). This chain uses TRBV6-2 or TRBV6-3 with TRBJ1-1; D gene ambiguous. CDR3 nucleotides: TGTGCCAGCAGTTACGACGTCCTTAAGAACAGATTGAACACTGAAGCTTTCTTT. It is translated as CASSYDVLKNRLNTEAFF.